The clone carrying this T cell receptor beta chain has just a few counts. No antigen is known for it. This entry belongs to a study of blood T cells in healthy people across ages. Broader study findings: Fewer expanded clones and more diversity marked long-lived versus aged donors. Expanded clonotype changes were possibly confounded by unknown donor CMV status.

With a J-beta primer mix and a sample-barcoded 5' primer, a second PCR ran about 6 to 11 cycles. There were at least 2.5 million CDR3-containing paired-end reads obtained from each sample. In TCRdb, the 5' RACE reads were re-called with MiXCR into one record per CDR3 protein. The sample records around 870,000 distinct CDR3 sequences, about 30% being singletons. Each sample provided at least 5 micrograms of extracted total RNA. This TCR derives from a woman at least 80 years old in good health. The sample taken for sequencing was blood.

CDR3 sequence: CASSQDRRASVNEQFF. The DNA of the CDR3 is TGTGCCAGCAGCCAAGATCGTAGGGCTAGCGTGAATGAGCAGTTCTTC. The chain has TRBV3-1 and TRBJ2-1; a possible D gene is TRBD2 (6 bases). The germline V and J ends were trimmed by 0 bases and 7 bases, with 16 bases remaining between them. Germline values: CDR1 LGHDT, CDR2 YNNKEL (reference sequence). The CDR3 length is 16 residues.